This note documents a single T cell receptor (beta chain) sequence. The antigen is undetermined. The data originate from a study of blood T cell dynamics during melanoma immunotherapy. Overall study context: First-line therapy was either pembrolizumab or nivolumab with ipilimumab for metastatic melanoma.

The J segment lost 5 bases and the V segment lost 1 base, leaving 7 bases of the junction unmatched. The CDR3 consists of 15 residues. The V gene's germline CDR1 is SGHAT and CDR2 FQNNGV. Described time point: pre-treatment baseline. Blood was drawn before treatment and at week 3 after checkpoint blockade. Study-wide results and caveats: The study could not tell melanoma-specific clones from general immune activation.

Every bulk PBMC sample received the same 350 ng of DNA. TCRdb's copy holds only in-frame clones and misses some; the assay was immunoSEQ multiplex PCR. The sample holds approximately 4,900 clones, about 90% seen once. Sequences were derived from blood, sampled from a patient treated with checkpoint blockade. This sequence was found in a human donor with melanoma. J is TRBJ1-2 and V is TRBV11-2, with TRBD1 identical over 7 bases. The CDR3 DNA reads TGTGCCAGCAGCTTAGCGGCAGGGGGAGGATATGGCTACACCTTC. It codes for CASSLAAGGGYGYTF. Based on the CDR3 plus reference TRBV11-2 and TRBJ1-2, the full variable domain is EAGVAQSPRYKIIEKRQSVAFWCNPISGHATLYWYQQILGQGPKLLIQFQNNGVVDDSQLPKDRFSAERLKGVDSTLKIQPAKLEDSAVYLCASSLAAGGGYGYTFGSGTRLTVV.